A selection of T cell receptor beta chains follows, all from one sample in a study of T cells after yellow fever vaccination. TCRdb re-called the 5' RACE reads with MiXCR, one entry per CDR3 protein. The table shows roughly 63,000 distinct CDR3 sequences, with approximately 7% occurring only once. Specimen: CD8+ T cells sorted from PBMCs, collected 15 days after the yellow fever booster vaccination. The origin of the receptors is a man between 25 and 39 years old who received the YFV17D yellow fever vaccine. CDR3s include the opening cysteine and the closing phenylalanine or tryptophan. D genes are given only for firm matches. Size values are once, few and many counts, or a class for expanded clones, and some rows have none.

d_gene	v_gene	len	abundance	j_gene	CDR3nt	CDR3aa
TRBD2	TRBV20-1	16	many	TRBJ2-7	TGCAGTGCTAGAGATTCCGGGACTACCAAATTCTACGAGCAGTACTTC	CSARDSGTTKFYEQYF
TRBD1	TRBV20-1	15	medium-sized	TRBJ1-5	TGCAGTGTCCAGGGGGGACAGGGGGCTTGGCAGCCCCAGCATTTT	CSVQGGQGAWQPQHF
TRBD2	TRBV7-2	16	NA	TRBJ2-1	TGTGCCAGCAGCCCCGGACTAGCGGACCAGAATCAGGGCCAGTTCTTC	CASSPGLADQNQGQFF
NA	TRBV14	14	many	TRBJ2-4	TGTGCCAGCAGTCACCAAGGACAGGTCGGGGGTCAGTACTTC	CASSHQGQVGGQYF
NA	TRBV4-3	14	NA	TRBJ1-2	TGCGCCAGCAGCCTCCAAGGAGGGGCGGACGGCTACACCTTC	CASSLQGGADGYTF
NA	TRBV13	12	NA	TRBJ2-7	TGTGCCAGCAGCTCCCAGTCATACGAGCAGTACTTC	CASSSQSYEQYF
NA	TRBV25-1	13	many	TRBJ2-2	TGTGCCAGCAGTGAAGTGAACACCGGGGAGCTGTTTTTT	CASSEVNTGELFF
NA	TRBV20-1	14	many	TRBJ2-7	TGCAGTGCTAGAGATTCCGGGCGGGCCTACGAGCAGTACTTC	CSARDSGRAYEQYF
NA	TRBV9	13	many	TRBJ1-1	TGTGCCAGCAGCGTTGGCGGCCTCACTGAAGCTTTCTTT	CASSVGGLTEAFF
NA	TRBV7-9	15	NA	TRBJ2-7	TGTGCCAGCAGCTTAGTTGGGTACCCCGCCTACGAGCAGTACTTC	CASSLVGYPAYEQYF
NA	TRBV4-2	13	many	TRBJ2-7	TGTGCCAGCAGCCAAGAACTCCTCTACGAGCAGTACTTC	CASSQELLYEQYF
NA	TRBV9	14	many	TRBJ2-6	TGTGCCAGCAGCGTAGGAACTGGGGCCAACGTCCTGACTTTC	CASSVGTGANVLTF
NA	TRBV7-6	16	many	TRBJ2-2	TGTGCCAGCAGCTTAGTAAATACAGGGGAGGAAGGGGAGCTGTTTTTT	CASSLVNTGEEGELFF
NA	TRBV20-1	12	few	TRBJ1-1	TGCAGTGCTAGAGATCCGCGAGTTGAAGCTTTCTTT	CSARDPRVEAFF
TRBD2	TRBV7-2	14	many	TRBJ2-1	TGTGCCAGCTTGGGGACTAGCGGGTACAATGAGCAGTTCTTC	CASLGTSGYNEQFF
NA	TRBV6-2/TRBV6-3	12	many	TRBJ1-1	TGTGCCAGCAGTCGGGGAACGGCTGAAGCTTTCTTT	CASSRGTAEAFF
NA	TRBV5-1	16	many	TRBJ2-1	TGCGCCAGCAGCCCCCGGGGGACCCGAGGGGGCAATGAGCAGTTCTTC	CASSPRGTRGGNEQFF
NA	TRBV20-1	16	few	TRBJ1-5	TGCAGTGCTAGAGTTCCGGGGTTGGGTGGCAATCAGCCCCAGCATTTT	CSARVPGLGGNQPQHF
TRBD2	TRBV12-3/TRBV12-4	16	many	TRBJ2-3	TGTGCCAGCAGCACGACTAGCGGGGGGAGCACAGATACGCAGTATTTT	CASSTTSGGSTDTQYF
NA	TRBV5-1	17	many	TRBJ2-3	TGCGCCAGCAGCTTGGGGGTCCGCGGTTCTGCCACAGATACGCAGTATTTT	CASSLGVRGSATDTQYF
TRBD1	TRBV10-1	15	many	TRBJ2-1	TGCGCCAGCAGTGAGCACCCACAGGGGGCGAATGAGCAGTTCTTC	CASSEHPQGANEQFF
TRBD1	TRBV11-1	19	many	TRBJ2-7	TGTGCCAGCAGCCCCAAAACCCCGAGGACAGGGAAGTTCTCCTACGAGCAGTACTTC	CASSPKTPRTGKFSYEQYF
NA	TRBV29-1	11	many	TRBJ2-5	TGCAGCGTTTTTTGGGTTGAGACCCAGTACTTC	CSVFWVETQYF